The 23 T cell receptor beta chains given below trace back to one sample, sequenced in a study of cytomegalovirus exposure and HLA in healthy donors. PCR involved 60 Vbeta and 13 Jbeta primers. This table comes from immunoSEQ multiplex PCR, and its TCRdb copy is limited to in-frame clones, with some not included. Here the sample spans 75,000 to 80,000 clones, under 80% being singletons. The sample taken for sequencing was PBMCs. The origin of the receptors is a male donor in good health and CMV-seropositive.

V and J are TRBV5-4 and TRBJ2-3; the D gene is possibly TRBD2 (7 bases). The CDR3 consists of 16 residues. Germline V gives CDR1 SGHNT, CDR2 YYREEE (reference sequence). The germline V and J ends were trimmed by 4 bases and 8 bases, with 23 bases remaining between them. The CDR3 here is CASSPGGTSRGGTQYF. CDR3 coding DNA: TGTGCCAGCAGCCCCGGGGGGACGTCCAGAGGGGGTACGCAGTATTTT.

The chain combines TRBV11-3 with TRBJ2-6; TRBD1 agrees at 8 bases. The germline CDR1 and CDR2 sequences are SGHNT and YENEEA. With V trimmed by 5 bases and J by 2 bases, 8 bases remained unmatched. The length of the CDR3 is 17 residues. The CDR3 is CASSLGQGRAGANVLTF. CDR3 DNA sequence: TGTGCCAGCAGCCTCGGACAGGGCAGGGCTGGGGCCAACGTCCTGACTTTC.

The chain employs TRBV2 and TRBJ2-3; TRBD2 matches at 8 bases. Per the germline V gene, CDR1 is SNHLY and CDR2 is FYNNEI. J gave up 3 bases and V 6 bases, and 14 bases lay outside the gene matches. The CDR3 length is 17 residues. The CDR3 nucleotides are TGTGCCAGCAGCGAGACGGGAAGCGGGAGTTTTACAGATACGCAGTATTTT. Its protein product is CASSETGSGSFTDTQYF.

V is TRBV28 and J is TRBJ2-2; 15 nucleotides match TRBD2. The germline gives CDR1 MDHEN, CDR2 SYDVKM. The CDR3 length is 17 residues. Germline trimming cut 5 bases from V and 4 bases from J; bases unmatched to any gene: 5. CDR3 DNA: TGTGCCAGCAGTCGGACTAGCGGGGGGGCCCGCACCGGGGAGCTGTTTTTT. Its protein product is CASSRTSGGARTGELFF.

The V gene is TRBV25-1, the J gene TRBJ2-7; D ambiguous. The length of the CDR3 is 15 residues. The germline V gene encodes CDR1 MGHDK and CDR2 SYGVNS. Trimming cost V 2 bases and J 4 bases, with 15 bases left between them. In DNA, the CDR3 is TGTGCCAGCAGTGAACAGTGGTCAGGCAAGTACGAGCAGTACTTC. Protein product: CASSEQWSGKYEQYF.

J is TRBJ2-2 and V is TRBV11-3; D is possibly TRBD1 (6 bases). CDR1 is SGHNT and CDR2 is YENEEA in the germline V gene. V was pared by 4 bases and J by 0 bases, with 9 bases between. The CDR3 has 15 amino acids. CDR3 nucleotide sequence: TGTGCCAGCAGCTACGGGACAACGAACACCGGGGAGCTGTTTTTT. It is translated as CASSYGTTNTGELFF.

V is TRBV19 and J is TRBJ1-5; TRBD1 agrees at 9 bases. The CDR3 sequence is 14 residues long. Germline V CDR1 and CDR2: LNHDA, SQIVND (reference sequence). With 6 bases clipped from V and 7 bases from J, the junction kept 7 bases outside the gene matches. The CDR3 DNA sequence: TGTGCCAGTAGGGACAGGGGCCTATTACAGCCCCAGCATTTT. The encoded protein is CASRDRGLLQPQHF.

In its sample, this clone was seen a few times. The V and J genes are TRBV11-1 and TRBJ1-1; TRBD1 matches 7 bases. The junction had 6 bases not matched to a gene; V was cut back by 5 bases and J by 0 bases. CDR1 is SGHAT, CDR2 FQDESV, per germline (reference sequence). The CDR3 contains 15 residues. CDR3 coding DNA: TGTGCCAGCAGCCCCCTGGGACAGATGAACACTGAAGCTTTCTTT. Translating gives CASSPLGQMNTEAFF. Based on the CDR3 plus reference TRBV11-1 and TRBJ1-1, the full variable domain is EAEVAQSPRYKITEKSQAVAFWCDPISGHATLYWYRQILGQGPELLVQFQDESVVDDSQLPKDRFSAERLKGVDSTLKIQPAELGDSAMYLCASSPLGQMNTEAFFGQGTRLTVV.

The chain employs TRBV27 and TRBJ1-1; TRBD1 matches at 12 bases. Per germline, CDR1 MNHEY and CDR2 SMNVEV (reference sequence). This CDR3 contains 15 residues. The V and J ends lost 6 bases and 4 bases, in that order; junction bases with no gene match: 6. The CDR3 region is CASSPRDRGLTEAFF. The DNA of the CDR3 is TGTGCCAGCAGCCCCCGGGACAGGGGGCTCACTGAAGCTTTCTTT.

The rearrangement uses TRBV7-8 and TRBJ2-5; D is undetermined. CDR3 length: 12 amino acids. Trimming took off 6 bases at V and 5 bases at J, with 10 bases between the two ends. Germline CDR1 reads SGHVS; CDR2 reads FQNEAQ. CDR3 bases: TGTGCCAGCAGTCTCTTTGCGGAGACCCAGTACTTC. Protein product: CASSLFAETQYF.

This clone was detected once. The CDR3 is CASSRTSTSTDTQYF. The CDR3 DNA follows: TGTGCCAGCAGCAGGACTAGCACTAGCACAGATACGCAGTATTTT. This chain links TRBV5-5 with TRBJ2-3, with 8 positions matching TRBD2. Trimming took 4 bases from V and 0 from J; bases not matched to a gene: 4. Germline V gene sequence: CDR1 SGHKS, CDR2 YYEKEE (reference sequence). The CDR3 totals 15 residues.

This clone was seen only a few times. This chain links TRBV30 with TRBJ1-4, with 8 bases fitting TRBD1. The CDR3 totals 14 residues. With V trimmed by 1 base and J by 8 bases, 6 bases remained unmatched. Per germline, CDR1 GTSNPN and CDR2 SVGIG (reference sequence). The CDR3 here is CAWSADRAREKLFF. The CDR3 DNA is TGTGCCTGGAGTGCGGACAGGGCTCGAGAAAAACTGTTTTTT.

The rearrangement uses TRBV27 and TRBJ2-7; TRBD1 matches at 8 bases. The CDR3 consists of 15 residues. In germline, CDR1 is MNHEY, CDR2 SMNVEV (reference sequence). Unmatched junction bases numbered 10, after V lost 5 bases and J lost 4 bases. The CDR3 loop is CASSLATQGAYEQYF. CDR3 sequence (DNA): TGTGCCAGCAGTCTGGCGACTCAGGGGGCTTACGAGCAGTACTTC.

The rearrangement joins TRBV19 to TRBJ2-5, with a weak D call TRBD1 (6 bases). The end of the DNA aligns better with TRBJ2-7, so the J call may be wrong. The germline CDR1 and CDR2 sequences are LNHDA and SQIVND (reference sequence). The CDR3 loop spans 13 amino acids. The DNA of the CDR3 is TGTGCCAGTAGTATGTACAGGGACTACGAGCAGTACTTC. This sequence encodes CASSMYRDYEQYF.

DNA of the CDR3: TGTGCCAGCAGTCAGGGGCTTGGCTACACCTTC. This encodes CASSQGLGYTF. The chain has TRBV6-4 and TRBJ1-2; a weak D match, TRBD1 (6 bases). This CDR3 comprises 11 residues. V shed 5 bases and J shed 7 bases, with 8 bases lying between them. Germline values: CDR1 MRHNA, CDR2 SNTAGT.

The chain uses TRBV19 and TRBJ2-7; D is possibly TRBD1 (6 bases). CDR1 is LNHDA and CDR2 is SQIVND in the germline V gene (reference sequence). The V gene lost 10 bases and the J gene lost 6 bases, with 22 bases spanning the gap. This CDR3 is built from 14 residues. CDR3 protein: CATREQGGSFEQYF. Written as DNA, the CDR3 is TGTGCCACACGAGAACAGGGTGGGTCTTTCGAGCAGTACTTC.

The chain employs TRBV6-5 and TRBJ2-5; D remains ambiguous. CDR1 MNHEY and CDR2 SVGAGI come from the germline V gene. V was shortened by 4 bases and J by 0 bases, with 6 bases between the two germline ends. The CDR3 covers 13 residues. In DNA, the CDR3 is TGTGCCAGCAGTTCCACTTACCAAGAGACCCAGTACTTC. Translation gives CASSSTYQETQYF.

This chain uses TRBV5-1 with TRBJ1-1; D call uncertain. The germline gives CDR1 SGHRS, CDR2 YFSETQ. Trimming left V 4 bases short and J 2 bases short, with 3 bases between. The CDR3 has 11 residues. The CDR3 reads CASSLNTEAFF. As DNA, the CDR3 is TGCGCCAGCAGCCTAAACACTGAAGCTTTCTTT.

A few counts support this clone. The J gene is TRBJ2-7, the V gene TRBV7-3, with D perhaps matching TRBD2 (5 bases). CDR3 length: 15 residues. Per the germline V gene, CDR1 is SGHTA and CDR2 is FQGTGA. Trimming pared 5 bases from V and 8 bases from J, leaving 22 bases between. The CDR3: CASSQFTGAGGQQYF. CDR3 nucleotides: TGTGCCAGCAGCCAATTCACGGGCGCTGGAGGTCAGCAGTACTTC.

The CDR3 bases are TGTGCCAGCTCATTGGACAGGGGGCCGTACGAGCAGTACTTC. Its translation: CASSLDRGPYEQYF. J is TRBJ2-7 and V is TRBV18; 11 bases align to TRBD1. The CDR3 runs to 14 residues. V gave up 5 bases and J gave up 4 bases; unmatched junction bases: 4. CDR1 is KGHSH, CDR2 LQKENI, per germline.

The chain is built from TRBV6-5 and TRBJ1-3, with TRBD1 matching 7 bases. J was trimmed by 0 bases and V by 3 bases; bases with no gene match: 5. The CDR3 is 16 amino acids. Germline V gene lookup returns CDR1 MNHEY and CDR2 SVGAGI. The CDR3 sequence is CASSYTGQISGNTIYF. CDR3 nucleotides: TGTGCCAGCAGTTATACGGGACAGATCTCTGGAAACACCATATATTTT.

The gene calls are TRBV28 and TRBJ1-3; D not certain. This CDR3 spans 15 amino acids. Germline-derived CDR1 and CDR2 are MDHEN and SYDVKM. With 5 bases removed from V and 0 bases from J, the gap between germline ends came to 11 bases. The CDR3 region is CASSKTPYSGNTIYF. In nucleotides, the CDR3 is TGTGCCAGCAGTAAGACACCCTACTCTGGAAACACCATATATTTT.

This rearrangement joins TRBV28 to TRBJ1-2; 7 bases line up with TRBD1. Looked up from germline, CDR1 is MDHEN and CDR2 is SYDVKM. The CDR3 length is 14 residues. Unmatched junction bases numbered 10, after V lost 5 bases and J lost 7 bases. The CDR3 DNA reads TGTGCCAGCAGTATACCTCAGGACAGGAGTGGCTACACCTTC. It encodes CASSIPQDRSGYTF.